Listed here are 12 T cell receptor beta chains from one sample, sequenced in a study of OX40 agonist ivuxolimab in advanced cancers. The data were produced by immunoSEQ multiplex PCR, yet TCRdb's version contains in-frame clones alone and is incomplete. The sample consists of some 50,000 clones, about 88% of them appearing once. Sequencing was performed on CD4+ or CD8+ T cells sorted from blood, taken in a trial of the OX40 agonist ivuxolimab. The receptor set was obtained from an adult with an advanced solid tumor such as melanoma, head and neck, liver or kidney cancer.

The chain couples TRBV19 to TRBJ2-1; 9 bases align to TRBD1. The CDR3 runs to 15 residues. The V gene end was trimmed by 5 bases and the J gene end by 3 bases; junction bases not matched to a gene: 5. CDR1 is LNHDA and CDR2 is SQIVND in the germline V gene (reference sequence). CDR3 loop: CASSPRTGVYNEQFF. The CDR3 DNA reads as TGTGCCAGTAGTCCCCGGACAGGGGTCTACAATGAGCAGTTCTTC. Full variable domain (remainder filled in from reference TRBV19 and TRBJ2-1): DGGITQSPKYLFRKEGQNVTLSCEQNLNHDAMYWYRQDPGQGLRLIYYSQIVNDFQKGDIAEGYSVSREKKESFPLTVTSAQKNPTAFYLCASSPRTGVYNEQFFGPGTRLTVL.

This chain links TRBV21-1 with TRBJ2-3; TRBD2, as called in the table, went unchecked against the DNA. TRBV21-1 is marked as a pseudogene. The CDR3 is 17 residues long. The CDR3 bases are TGTGCCAGCAACCACGGTTGGAGCCAGAGCCTAACAGATACGCAGTATTTT. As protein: CASNHGWSQSLTDTQYF.

This CDR3 is CASSQSPWDTNQNTEAFF. The CDR3 region has the DNA TGCGCCAGCAGCCAATCCCCTTGGGACACCAACCAGAACACTGAAGCTTTCTTT. This chain joins TRBV4-1 and TRBJ1-1; maybe TRBD1 (6 bases). The germline CDR1 and CDR2 sequences are MGHRA and YSYEKL. CDR3 length: 18 amino acids. Trimming cost V 2 bases and J 1 base, with 20 bases left between them.

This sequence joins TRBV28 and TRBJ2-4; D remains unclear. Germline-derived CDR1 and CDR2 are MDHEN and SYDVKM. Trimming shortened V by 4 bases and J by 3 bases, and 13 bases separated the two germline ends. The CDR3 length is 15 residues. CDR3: CASSSIGWDKNIQYF. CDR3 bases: TGTGCCAGCAGTTCCATCGGGTGGGACAAAAACATTCAGTACTTC.

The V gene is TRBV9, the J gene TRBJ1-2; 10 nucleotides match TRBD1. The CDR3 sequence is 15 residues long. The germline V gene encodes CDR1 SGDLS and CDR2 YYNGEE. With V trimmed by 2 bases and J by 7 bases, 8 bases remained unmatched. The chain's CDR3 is CASSVSGTGAGGYTF. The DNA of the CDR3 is TGTGCCAGCAGCGTCTCCGGGACAGGGGCTGGTGGCTACACCTTC.

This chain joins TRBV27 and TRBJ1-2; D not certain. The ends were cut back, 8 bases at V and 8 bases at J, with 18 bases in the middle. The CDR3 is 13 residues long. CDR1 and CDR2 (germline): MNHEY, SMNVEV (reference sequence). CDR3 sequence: CASRALRRSGYTF. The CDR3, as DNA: TGTGCCAGCCGTGCCTTGCGGCGTAGCGGCTACACCTTC.

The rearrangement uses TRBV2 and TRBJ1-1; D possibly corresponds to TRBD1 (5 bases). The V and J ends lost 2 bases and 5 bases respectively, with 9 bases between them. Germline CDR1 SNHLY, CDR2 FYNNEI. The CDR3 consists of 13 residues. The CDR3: CASSEWQGTEAFF. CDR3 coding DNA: TGTGCCAGCAGTGAATGGCAGGGAACTGAAGCTTTCTTT.

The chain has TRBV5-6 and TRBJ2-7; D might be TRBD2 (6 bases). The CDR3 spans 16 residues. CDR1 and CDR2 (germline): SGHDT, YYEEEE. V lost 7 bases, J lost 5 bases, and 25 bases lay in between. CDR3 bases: TGTGCCAGCGCCTTCTGGACGGATGCGGGAACCCACGAGCAGTACTTC. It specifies CASAFWTDAGTHEQYF. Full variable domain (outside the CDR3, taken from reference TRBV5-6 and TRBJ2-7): DAGVTQSPTHLIKTRGQQVTLRCSPKSGHDTVSWYQQALGQGPQFIFQYYEEEERQRGNFPDRFSGHQFPNYSSELNVNALLLGDSALYLCASAFWTDAGTHEQYFGPGTRLTVT.

CDR3 protein: CASSLRGGTNTGELFF. The CDR3 nucleotides are TGTGCCAGCAGCCTCCGAGGCGGGACGAACACCGGGGAGCTGTTTTTT. The gene calls are TRBV7-3 and TRBJ2-2, with D possibly being TRBD2 (6 bases). Trimming cost V 5 bases and J 0 bases, with 13 bases left between them. The CDR3 runs to 16 residues. Germline V gene data show CDR1 as SGHTA and CDR2 as FQGTGA.

The DNA of the CDR3 is TGCGCCAGCAGCTTGGCTGCGGCGGGACTAGCGGGAAACTCTGGGGCCAACGTCCTGACTTTC. It yields the protein CASSLAAAGLAGNSGANVLTF. The rearrangement uses TRBV5-1 and TRBJ2-6; 13 bases line up with TRBD2. The germline CDR1 and CDR2 sequences are SGHRS and YFSETQ. Germline trimming cut 0 bases from V and 0 bases from J; bases unmatched to any gene: 9. The length of the CDR3 is 21 residues.

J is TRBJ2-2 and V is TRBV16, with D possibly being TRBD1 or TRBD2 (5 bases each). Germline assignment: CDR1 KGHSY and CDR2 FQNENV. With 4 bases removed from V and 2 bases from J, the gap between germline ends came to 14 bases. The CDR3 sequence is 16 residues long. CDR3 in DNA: TGTGCCAGCAGCCCAAGAGGGGAGATTAACACCGGGGAGCTGTTTTTT. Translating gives CASSPRGEINTGELFF.

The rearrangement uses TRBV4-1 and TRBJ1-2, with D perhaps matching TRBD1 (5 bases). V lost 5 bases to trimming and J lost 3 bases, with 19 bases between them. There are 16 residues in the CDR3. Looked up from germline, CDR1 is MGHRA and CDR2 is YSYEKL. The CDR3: CASSAPGTSRDYGYTF. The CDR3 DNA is TGCGCCAGCAGCGCCCCCGGGACCTCGAGGGACTATGGCTACACCTTC.